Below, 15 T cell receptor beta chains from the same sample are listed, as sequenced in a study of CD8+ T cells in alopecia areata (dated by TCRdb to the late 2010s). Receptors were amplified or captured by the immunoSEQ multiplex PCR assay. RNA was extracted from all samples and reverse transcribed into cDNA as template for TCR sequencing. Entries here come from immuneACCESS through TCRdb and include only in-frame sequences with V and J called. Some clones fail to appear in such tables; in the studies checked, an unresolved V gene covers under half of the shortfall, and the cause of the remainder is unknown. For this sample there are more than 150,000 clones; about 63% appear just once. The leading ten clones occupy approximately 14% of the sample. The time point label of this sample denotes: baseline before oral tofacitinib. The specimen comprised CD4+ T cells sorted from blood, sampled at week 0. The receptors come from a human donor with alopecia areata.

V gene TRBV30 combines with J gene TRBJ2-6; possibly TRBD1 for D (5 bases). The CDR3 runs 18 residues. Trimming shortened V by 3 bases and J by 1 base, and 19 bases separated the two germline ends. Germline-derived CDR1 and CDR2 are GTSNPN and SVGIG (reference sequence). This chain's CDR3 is CAWSRRGRATSGANVLTF. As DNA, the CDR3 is TGTGCCTGGAGCCGGCGTGGCAGGGCTACTTCTGGGGCCAACGTCCTGACTTTC.

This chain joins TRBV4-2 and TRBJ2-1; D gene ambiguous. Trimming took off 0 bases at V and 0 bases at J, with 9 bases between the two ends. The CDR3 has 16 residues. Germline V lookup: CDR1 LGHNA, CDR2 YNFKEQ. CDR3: CASSQDLSSSYNEQFF. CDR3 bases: TGTGCCAGCAGCCAAGATCTCAGCAGCTCCTACAATGAGCAGTTCTTC.

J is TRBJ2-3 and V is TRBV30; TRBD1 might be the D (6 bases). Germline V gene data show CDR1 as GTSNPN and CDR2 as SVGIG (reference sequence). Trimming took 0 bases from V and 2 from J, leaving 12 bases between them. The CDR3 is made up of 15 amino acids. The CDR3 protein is CAWSVGGGLTDTQYF. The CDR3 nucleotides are TGTGCCTGGAGTGTAGGTGGGGGCCTCACAGATACGCAGTATTTT.

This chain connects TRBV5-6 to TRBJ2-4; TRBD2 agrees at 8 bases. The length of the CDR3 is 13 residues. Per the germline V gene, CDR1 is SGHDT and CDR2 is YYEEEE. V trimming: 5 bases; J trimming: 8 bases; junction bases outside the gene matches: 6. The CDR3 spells CASSSAGGDIQYF. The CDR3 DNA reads TGTGCCAGCAGTTCCGCGGGGGGAGACATTCAGTACTTC. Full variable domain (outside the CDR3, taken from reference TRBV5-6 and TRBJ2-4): DAGVTQSPTHLIKTRGQQVTLRCSPKSGHDTVSWYQQALGQGPQFIFQYYEEEERQRGNFPDRFSGHQFPNYSSELNVNALLLGDSALYLCASSSAGGDIQYFGAGTRLSVL.

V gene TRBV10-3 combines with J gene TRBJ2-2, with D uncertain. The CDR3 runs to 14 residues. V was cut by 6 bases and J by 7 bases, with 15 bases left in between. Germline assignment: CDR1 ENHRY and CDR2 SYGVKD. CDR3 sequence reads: CAISPRDGGGELFF. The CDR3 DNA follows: TGTGCCATCAGCCCAAGGGATGGCGGCGGGGAGCTGTTTTTT.

DNA of the CDR3: TGTGCCAGCAGTTCCGGGATGAGCTCCTACGAGCAGTACTTC. Translated, it gives CASSSGMSSYEQYF. V usage is TRBV5-6 and J usage is TRBJ2-7, with D possibly TRBD2 on 5 matching bases. Per germline, CDR1 SGHDT and CDR2 YYEEEE. This CDR3 region has 14 residues. Trimming took 5 bases from V and 0 from J, leaving 12 bases between them.

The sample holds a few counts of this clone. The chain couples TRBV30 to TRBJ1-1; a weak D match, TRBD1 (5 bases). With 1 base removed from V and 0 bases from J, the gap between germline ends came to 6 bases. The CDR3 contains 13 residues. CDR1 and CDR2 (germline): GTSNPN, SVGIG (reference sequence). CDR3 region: CAWSAGVNTEAFF. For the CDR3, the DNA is TGTGCCTGGAGTGCGGGGGTGAACACTGAAGCTTTCTTT.

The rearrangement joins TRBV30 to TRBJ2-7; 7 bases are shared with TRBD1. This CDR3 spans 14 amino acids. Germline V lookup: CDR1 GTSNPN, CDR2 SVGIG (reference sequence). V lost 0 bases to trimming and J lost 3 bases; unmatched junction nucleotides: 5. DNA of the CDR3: TGTGCCTGGAGTGTATCGACAGGGTACTACGAGCAGTACTTC. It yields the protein CAWSVSTGYYEQYF.

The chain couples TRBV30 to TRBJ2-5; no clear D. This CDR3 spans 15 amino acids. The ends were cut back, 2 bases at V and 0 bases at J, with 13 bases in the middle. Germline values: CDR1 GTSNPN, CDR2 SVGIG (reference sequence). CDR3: CAWSPGQNYQETQYF. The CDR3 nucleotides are TGTGCCTGGAGTCCTGGGCAGAACTACCAAGAGACCCAGTACTTC.

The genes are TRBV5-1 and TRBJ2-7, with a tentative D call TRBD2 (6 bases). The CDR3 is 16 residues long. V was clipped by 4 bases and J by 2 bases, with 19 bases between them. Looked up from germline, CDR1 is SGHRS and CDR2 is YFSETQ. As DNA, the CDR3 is TGCGCCAGCAGCCAGGGACTGAATAGACCTCCCTACGAGCAGTACTTC. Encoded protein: CASSQGLNRPPYEQYF.

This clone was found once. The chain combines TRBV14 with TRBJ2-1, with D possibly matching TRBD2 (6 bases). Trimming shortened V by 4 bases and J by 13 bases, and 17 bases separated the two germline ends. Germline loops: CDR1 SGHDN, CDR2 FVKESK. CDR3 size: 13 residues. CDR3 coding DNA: TGTGCCAGCAGCCGGGCGGGGCTAGCTGCACAGTTCTTC. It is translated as CASSRAGLAAQFF.

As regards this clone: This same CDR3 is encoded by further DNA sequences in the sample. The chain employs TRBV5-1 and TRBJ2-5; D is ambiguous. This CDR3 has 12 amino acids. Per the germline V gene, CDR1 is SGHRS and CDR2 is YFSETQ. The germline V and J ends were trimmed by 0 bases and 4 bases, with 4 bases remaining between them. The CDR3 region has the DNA TGCGCCAGCAGCTTGGTGGGAGAGACCCAGTACTTC. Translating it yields CASSLVGETQYF.

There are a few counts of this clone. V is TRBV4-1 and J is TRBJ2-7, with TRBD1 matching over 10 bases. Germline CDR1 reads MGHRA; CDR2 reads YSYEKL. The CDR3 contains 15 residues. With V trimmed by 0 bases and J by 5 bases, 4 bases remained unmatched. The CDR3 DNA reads TGCGCCAGCAGCCAAGAACCGGACAGGGGGGACGAGCAGTACTTC. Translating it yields CASSQEPDRGDEQYF.

The CDR3: CAISRGFGETQYF. The CDR3 nucleotides read TGTGCCATCAGTCGGGGCTTTGGAGAGACCCAGTACTTC. The rearrangement links TRBV10-3 to TRBJ2-5, with D perhaps being TRBD1 or TRBD2 (5 bases each). The CDR3 length is 13 residues. The germline V gene encodes CDR1 ENHRY and CDR2 SYGVKD. V gave up 5 bases and J gave up 4 bases, with 11 bases separating them.

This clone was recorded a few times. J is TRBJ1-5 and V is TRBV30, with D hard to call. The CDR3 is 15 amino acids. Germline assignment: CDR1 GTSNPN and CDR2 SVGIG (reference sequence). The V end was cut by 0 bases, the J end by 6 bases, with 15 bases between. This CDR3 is CAWSVVGRVGQPQHF. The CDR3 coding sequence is TGTGCCTGGAGTGTCGTGGGGAGGGTGGGTCAGCCCCAGCATTTT.